The subject of this entry is one T cell receptor (beta chain). Per the authors' pipeline: Cell counts per sample came from amplifying reference gene primers. The method was immunoSEQ multiplex PCR; TCRdb's version includes in-frame clones alone and lacks a portion of them. That table is the source of V, J and clone size, and D and trimming were worked out from the DNA. The table records fewer than 250,000 clones, around four fifths of them present only once. This sample is part of a study of blood T cell repertoires in COVID-19. Study details: Specimens from acute and convalescent COVID-19 originated in the United States, Italy and Spain. In each case, the material was cDNA or gDNA derived from T cells, B-cell-depleted T cells, or PBMCs.

The CDR3 is 18 amino acids. V shed 4 bases, J shed 2 bases, and the junction held 10 bases outside the gene matches. Germline CDR1 SGHRS, CDR2 YFSETQ. The specimen was peripheral blood. V and J are TRBV5-1 and TRBJ2-5; 14 bases agree with TRBD2. The source is a woman in her 70s with active or convalescent COVID-19. CDR3: CASSLGLAGAATQETQYF. CDR3 nucleotides: TGCGCCAGCAGCCTGGGACTAGCGGGGGCCGCCACACAAGAGACCCAGTACTTC.